This TCR beta chain was profiled in a study of shared clonotypes between healthy human individuals. V lost 0 bases and J 0 bases, leaving 4 bases between the germline ends. The germline gives CDR1 SGHRS, CDR2 YFSETQ. The CDR3 loop spans 14 amino acids. Some clones are missing from TCRdb's copy, which holds only in-frame ones; the method was immunoSEQ multiplex PCR. The sample carries about 2.4 million clones, 90% to 95% recorded once. Sequences were obtained from naive CD4+ T cells sorted from blood. Sample subset: CD45RA+ positively selected. This rearrangement joins TRBV5-1 to TRBJ1-5; D call uncertain. The origin of this receptor is a young man in good health. For the CDR3, the DNA is TGCGCCAGCAGCTTGGATTATAGCAATCAGCCCCAGCATTTT. Translated: CASSLDYSNQPQHF.